This T cell receptor beta chain was sequenced for a study of T cells in localized non-small cell lung cancer. Whole-study results and caveats: The greatest T cell clonality was found in uninvolved adjacent lung (higher than in tumor). Adjacent lung was found to contain a median about 55 of the top 100 tumor clones.

Clones were sequenced by immunoSEQ multiplex PCR, and TCRdb holds only the in-frame ones, with some missing. The sample records 30,000 to 35,000 clones, 85% to 90% being singletons. A note on this clone: The antigen is unknown.

The CDR3 consists of 18 residues. With V trimmed by 0 bases and J by 0 bases, 5 bases remained unmatched. Looked up from germline, CDR1 is SGHNT and CDR2 is YYREEE (reference sequence). V usage is TRBV5-4 and J usage is TRBJ2-1, with 11 positions matching TRBD2. Sequenced here: peripheral blood, sampled before any cancer treatment. This sequence originates from a female donor of 60 years or more with stage I lung adenocarcinoma. In DNA form, the CDR3 reads TGTGCCAGCAGCTTGGGACTAGCGGGATACAGCTCCTACAATGAGCAGTTCTTC. Amino acids: CASSLGLAGYSSYNEQFF.